The T cell receptor (beta chain) under discussion was sequenced for a study of early T cells in non-severe SARS-CoV-2 infection (dated by TCRdb to the early 2020s). In terms of the full investigation: Bulk RNA from unsorted whole blood was used for TCR sequencing, so alpha and beta chains could not be paired.

About this clonotype itself: No antigen is known for it. No much larger clone exists at a distance of one base, and base qualities are not known.

General conclusions and limits of the study: VDJdb matching was skewed toward anti-spike CD8 responses and likely underestimated virus-specific expansions by missing private and CD4 specificities.

Library preparation used 5' RACE. The data were produced on a NextSeq 500. Unique molecular identifiers were attached to individual cDNA molecules in the TCR library protocol so that sequencing error and PCR bias could be corrected. TCR alpha and beta chains were both sequenced, and the abundances of alpha and beta sequences in each sample were closely correlated with each other. Per the authors' processing: Decombinator V4 was used to perform V gene, J gene and CDR3 annotation of TCR sequences. TCRs were defined as expanded if a significant change between any two time points was detected under a Poisson model with p below 0.0001. TCR abundances were normalised to the total number of TCRs sequenced per sample and expressed as counts per million. MAIT TCRs were defined by TRAV1-2 paired with TRAJ12, TRAJ20 or TRAJ33, and iNKT TCRs by TRAV10 paired with TRAJ18. A search of VDJdb, accessed on 1 November 2021, was run for TCRs annotated to CMV, EBV and SARS-CoV-2, with TCRs annotated for multiple antigens excluded. TCRdb passed the public sequencing reads through fastp at Q25 and MiXCR, retaining productive beta sequences. Rows with one shared CDR3 protein collapse into an entry with the most common genes and DNA. The V and J calls come from TCRdb's annotation, not from the publication. This sample gives about 99,000 distinct CDR3 sequences in total; around 16% of them show up just once. Of the sample, roughly 1.2% is held by the ten largest clones.

Set within a cohort of healthcare workers in London, UK, this nested case-control study involved weekly PCR testing of nasopharyngeal swabs along with blood sampling. Healthcare workers were recruited during the week of the UK lockdown, between 23 and 31 March 2020, and followed weekly for up to about 15 weeks. For CDR1 and CDR2, the germline V gene (reference sequence) lists LNHDA and SQIVND. Between the V and J ends, shortened by 3 bases and 1 base respectively, the junction contains 13 bases. The CDR3 measures 16 amino acids from cysteine to phenylalanine. This entry keeps only the CDR3 DNA: 48 bases, framed from base 1.

What was sequenced was whole blood. Here the chain combines TRBV19 and TRBJ1-5; a tentative D call is TRBD1 (5 bases match). The source is an adult who was a healthcare worker with PCR-confirmed SARS-CoV-2 infection or an uninfected control (not recorded which). The nucleotides read TGTGCCAGTAGTATGGATGGGACGGCGAGCAATCAGCCCCAGCATTTT. Translated, it reads CASSMDGTASNQPQHF.